This entry is about one TCR beta chain. Its target is not known. This clone may be a read error of a much larger clone one base away. TCRdb re-called the PCR reads with MiXCR. The sample holds roughly 89,000 clones, approximately 12% seen once. Trimming removed 1 base from V and 8 bases from J; junction bases left unmatched: 7. This CDR3 region has 15 residues. The germline CDR1 and CDR2 sequences are SGHTA and FQGTGA. The data are from a study of metastatic and nonmetastatic thyroid tumors. The study, taken as a whole, reports: Reportedly, malignant thyroid tumors had significantly higher TCR beta diversity than benign nodules, in blood and tumor.

Among the patients, none had received any treatment before thyroid surgery. The sequencing input was tumor tissue. The source is a female donor with papillary thyroid cancer or a benign thyroid nodule (not recorded which). Some clones in this sample may be carry-over from other donors' samples. The gene calls are TRBV7-3 and TRBJ2-1; the match to TRBD1 covers 8 bases. The CDR3 sequence is CASSLIGDRGDEQFF. CDR3 bases: TGTGCCAGCAGCTTAATAGGAGACAGGGGCGATGAGCAGTTCTTC.